The T cell receptor (beta chain) described here comes from a study of shared clonotypes between healthy human individuals (TCRdb year 2020). A note on the overall study: The cohort comprised a couple of women and three men aged 18 to 49 years. Per donor, three plates each were used for CD4 naive and CD4 memory, two for CD8 naive, and one for CD8 memory. Different laboratories and diverse techniques were used to prepare libraries and sequence TCR repertoires, to increase sequencing depth and limit assay-specific biases. Leukapheresis yielded between about 0.9 and 9 billion PBMCs per donor. To estimate repertoire size and how much clonotype sharing occurs between individuals, the study deeply sequenced the blood TCR repertoires of roughly 5 healthy adults.

General study outcomes and caveats: Incomplete sequencing was indicated by rarefaction of sorted-subset datasets, despite the large sequencing depth. The small number of donors limited the genetic and exposure-history diversity represented. Approximately 5% of naive CD4, 3% to 3.5% of naive CD8, 2.3% of memory CD4, and 0.4% of memory CD8 clonotypes were shared across a few donors. Higher generation probabilities were observed for clonotypes shared by all four sorted-subset donors than for non-shared clonotypes. Sampling was limited to blood, and TCR repertoires in tissue likely differ from TCR repertoires in blood. Estimated clonotype richness was generally larger for naive than for memory subsets. Pairwise subsampling led to the expectation that sequencing depth would affect the degree of clonotype sharing among donors.

Using the deep immunoSEQ assay, TCR CDR3 regions were amplified from genomic DNA by multiplex PCR. Extracted genomic DNA from each cell subset was spread evenly across all wells of several immunoSEQ 96-well plates, with each plate serving as a replicate. For sorted subsets, approximately 200 ng of genomic DNA, equivalent to around 30,000 T cell genomes, went into each replicate PCR. Purified libraries were measured with a Qubit 3.0 fluorometer, size-checked on a Bioanalyzer 2100, and measured again with the KAPA Library Quantification kit. Each immunoSEQ 96-well plate was sequenced on its own single-read 150-cycle Illumina NextSeq 550 flow cell. In the paper's pipeline: Because only junctional sequences without quality scores were contained in the immunoSEQ output, filtering matching that applied to full-length reads could not be performed. To assign V/J genes and CDR3, sequences were annotated against IMGT germline references using PyIR, a Python wrapper for IgBLAST v1.9. Any read was removed if the V/J assignment was weak (E-value above 1e-6), the CDR3 was missing, or the read contained stop codons, out-of-frame junctions, or ambiguous translated residues. A V3J clonotype was defined by an identical inferred V gene, J gene, and CDR3 amino acid sequence. Percentage overlap between repertoires was calculated by dividing the number of shared unique clonotypes by the size of the smaller repertoire. Three approaches were used to assess repertoire richness: RTK rarefaction, the Chao1 estimator, and Recon v2.1 estimates of unobserved clonotypes. Generation probabilities were computed with OLGA for all TCRbeta clonotypes obtained by the gDNA method from several donors. TCRdb took over this immuneACCESS table, retaining in-frame rearrangements with V and J assigned. Such tables are incomplete; in checked studies, under half of the missing clones stem from an unresolved V gene, and the remainder is unexplained. That table supplies the V and J calls and clone size; D and trimming were determined from the DNA. The sample profile shows about 2.3 million clones; 80% to 95% of them were found once. Together, the top ten hold 0.37% of the sample.

Germline trimming: 4 bases from V, 4 bases from J; junction bases outside gene matches: 11. The CDR3, cysteine through phenylalanine, is 16 amino acids long. Only CDR3 DNA is held: 48 bases, read in frame from base 1. In the germline V gene (reference sequence), CDR1 corresponds to LNHDA and CDR2 to SQIVND. Donors were healthy HIV-negative adults with no recently reported acute infections or vaccinations. All donors were Caucasian adults living in Nashville, Tennessee, USA. Magnetic negative selection was used to enrich CD4+ T cells, after which naive cells were positively selected on CD45RA and the negative fraction became the memory subset. After blood collection by leukapheresis, PBMCs were isolated using Ficoll-Histopaque density gradient centrifugation and then cryopreserved in the vapor phase of liquid nitrogen. Analytical flow cytometry was used to check the purity and quantity of every magnetically sorted T cell population. Genomic DNA was isolated from each sorted fraction and quantified by UV absorbance on a Nanodrop 2000c.

Comments on this clone: Its recognized antigen is unknown. No clone much larger than this one lies a single base away; base qualities are absent.

The sequence links TRBV19 to TRBJ2-5; 8 bases in the middle match TRBD2. The source is a man between 18 and 29 years old in good health. Some clones in this sample may be carry-over from other donors' samples. Input material: naive CD4+ T cells from PBMCs. The cell subset or site label, as the study defines it: CD45RA+ positively selected. The nucleotides are TGTGCCAGTAGTACGGGACTAGTGGAGAGTCTAGAGACCCAGTACTTC. Translated, it reads CASSTGLVESLETQYF.